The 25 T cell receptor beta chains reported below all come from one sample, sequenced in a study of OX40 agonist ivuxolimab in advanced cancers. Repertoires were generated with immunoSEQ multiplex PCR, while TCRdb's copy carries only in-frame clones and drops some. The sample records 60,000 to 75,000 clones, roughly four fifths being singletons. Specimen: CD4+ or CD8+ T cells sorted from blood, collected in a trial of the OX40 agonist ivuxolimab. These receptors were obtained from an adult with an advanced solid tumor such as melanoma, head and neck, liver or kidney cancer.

CDR3 bases: TGTGCCAGTAGTATGGGTCGGCAGGGATCCAAAAACATTCAGTACTTC. This codes for CASSMGRQGSKNIQYF. The chain carries TRBV19 and TRBJ2-4, with D perhaps TRBD1 (5 bases). From germline, CDR1 is LNHDA and CDR2 SQIVND (reference sequence). This CDR3 contains 16 residues. V lost 3 bases to trimming and J lost 2 bases, with 14 bases between them.

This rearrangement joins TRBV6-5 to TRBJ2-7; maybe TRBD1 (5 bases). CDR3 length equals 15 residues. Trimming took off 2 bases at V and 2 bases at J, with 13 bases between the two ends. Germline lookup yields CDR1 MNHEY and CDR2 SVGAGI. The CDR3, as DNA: TGTGCCAGCAGTTACGCAAGGGGTTCCACCTACGAGCAGTACTTC. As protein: CASSYARGSTYEQYF.

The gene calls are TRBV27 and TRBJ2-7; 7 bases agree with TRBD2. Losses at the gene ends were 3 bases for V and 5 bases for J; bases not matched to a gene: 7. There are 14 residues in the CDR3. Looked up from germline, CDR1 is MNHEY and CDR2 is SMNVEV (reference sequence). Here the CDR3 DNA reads TGTGCCAGCAGTTTTGGGTTCGGGACTAACGAGCAGTACTTC. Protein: CASSFGFGTNEQYF.

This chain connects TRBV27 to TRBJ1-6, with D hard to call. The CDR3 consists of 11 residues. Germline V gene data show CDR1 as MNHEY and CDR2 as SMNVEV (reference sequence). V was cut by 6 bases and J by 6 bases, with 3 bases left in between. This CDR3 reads CASSSNSPLHF. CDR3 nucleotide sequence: TGTGCCAGCAGCTCTAATTCACCCCTCCACTTT.

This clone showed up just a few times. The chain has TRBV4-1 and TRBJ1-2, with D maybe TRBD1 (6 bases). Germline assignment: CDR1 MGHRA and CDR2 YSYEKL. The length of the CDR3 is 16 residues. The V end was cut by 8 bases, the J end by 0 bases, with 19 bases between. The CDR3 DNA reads TGCGCCAGCCAGCCGTCTTCGGGGGCTTCTAACTATGGCTACACCTTC. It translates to CASQPSSGASNYGYTF.

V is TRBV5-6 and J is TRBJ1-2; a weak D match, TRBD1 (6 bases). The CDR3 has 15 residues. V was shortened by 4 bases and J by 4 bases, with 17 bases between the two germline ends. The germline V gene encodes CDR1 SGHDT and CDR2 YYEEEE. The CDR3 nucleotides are TGTGCCAGCAGCCGCACAGGGTTAGGGACCTATGGCTACACCTTC. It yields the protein CASSRTGLGTYGYTF.

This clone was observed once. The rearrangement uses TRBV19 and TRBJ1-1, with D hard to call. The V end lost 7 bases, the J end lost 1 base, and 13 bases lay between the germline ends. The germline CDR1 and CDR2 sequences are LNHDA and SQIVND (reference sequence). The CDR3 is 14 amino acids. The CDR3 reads CASTRGLWNTEAFF. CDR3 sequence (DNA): TGTGCCAGTACCCGAGGGTTGTGGAACACTGAAGCTTTCTTT.

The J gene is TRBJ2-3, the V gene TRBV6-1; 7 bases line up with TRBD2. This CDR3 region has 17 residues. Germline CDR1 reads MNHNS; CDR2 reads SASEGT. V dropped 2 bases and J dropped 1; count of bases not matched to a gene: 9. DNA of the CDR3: TGTGCCAGCAGTGAAATCGGGTCGGGGGGACGCACAGATACGCAGTATTTT. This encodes CASSEIGSGGRTDTQYF.

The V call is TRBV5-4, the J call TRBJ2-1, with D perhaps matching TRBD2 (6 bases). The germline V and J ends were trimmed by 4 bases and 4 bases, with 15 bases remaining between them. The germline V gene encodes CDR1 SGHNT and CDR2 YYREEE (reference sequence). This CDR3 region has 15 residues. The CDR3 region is CASSNPGGSYNEQFF. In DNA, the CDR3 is TGTGCCAGCAGCAATCCCGGAGGGTCGTACAATGAGCAGTTCTTC.

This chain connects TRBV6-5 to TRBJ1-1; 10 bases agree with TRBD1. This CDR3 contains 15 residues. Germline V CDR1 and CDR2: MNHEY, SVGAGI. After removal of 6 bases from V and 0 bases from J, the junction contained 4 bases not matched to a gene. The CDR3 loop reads CASSAGQGMNTEAFF. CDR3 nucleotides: TGTGCCAGCAGCGCGGGACAGGGGATGAACACTGAAGCTTTCTTT.

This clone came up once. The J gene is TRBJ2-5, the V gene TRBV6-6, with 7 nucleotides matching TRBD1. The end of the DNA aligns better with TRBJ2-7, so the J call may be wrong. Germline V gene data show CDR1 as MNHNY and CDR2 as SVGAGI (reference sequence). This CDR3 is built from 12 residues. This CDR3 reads CASVAGGSEQYF. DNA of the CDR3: TGTGCCAGTGTAGCAGGGGGAAGCGAGCAGTACTTC.

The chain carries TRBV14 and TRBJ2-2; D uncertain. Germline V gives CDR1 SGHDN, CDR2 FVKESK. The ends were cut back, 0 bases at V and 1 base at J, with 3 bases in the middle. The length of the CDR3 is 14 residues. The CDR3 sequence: CASSQEVNTGELFF. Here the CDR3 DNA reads TGTGCCAGCAGCCAAGAGGTGAACACCGGGGAGCTGTTTTTT.

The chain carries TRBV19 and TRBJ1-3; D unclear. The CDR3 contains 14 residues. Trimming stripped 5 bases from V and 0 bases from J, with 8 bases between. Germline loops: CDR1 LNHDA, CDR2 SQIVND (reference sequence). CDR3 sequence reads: CASSRALSGNTIYF. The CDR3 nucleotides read TGTGCCAGTAGTCGGGCCCTCTCTGGAAACACCATATATTTT.

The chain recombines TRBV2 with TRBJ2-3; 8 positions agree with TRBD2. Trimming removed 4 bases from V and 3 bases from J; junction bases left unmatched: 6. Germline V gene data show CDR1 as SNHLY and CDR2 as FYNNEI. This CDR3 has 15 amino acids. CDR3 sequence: CASSAGLAGTDTQYF. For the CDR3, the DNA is TGTGCCAGCAGTGCGGGTCTAGCGGGTACAGATACGCAGTATTTT.

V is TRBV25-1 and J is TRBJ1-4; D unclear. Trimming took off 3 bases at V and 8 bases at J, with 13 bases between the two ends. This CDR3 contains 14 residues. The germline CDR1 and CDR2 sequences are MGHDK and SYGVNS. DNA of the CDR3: TGTGCCAGCAGTGACGGAGGGCAGGTCGAAAAACTGTTTTTT. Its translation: CASSDGGQVEKLFF.

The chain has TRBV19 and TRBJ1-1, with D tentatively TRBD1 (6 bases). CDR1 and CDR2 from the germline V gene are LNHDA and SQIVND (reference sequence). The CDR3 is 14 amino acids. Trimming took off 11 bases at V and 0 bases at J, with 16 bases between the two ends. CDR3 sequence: CAGRDTTMNTEAFF. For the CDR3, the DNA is TGTGCCGGTCGGGACACCACGATGAACACTGAAGCTTTCTTT.

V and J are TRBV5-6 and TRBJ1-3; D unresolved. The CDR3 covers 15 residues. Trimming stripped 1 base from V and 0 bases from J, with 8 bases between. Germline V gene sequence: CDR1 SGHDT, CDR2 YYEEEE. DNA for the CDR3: TGTGCCAGCAGCTTGATCGGTTTCTCTGGAAACACCATATATTTT. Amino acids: CASSLIGFSGNTIYF.

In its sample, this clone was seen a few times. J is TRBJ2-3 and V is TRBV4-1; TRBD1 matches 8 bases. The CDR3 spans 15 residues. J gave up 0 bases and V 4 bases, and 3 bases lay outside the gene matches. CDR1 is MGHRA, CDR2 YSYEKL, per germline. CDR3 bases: TGCGCCAGCAGCCTCCGGGACAGGAGCACAGATACGCAGTATTTT. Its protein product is CASSLRDRSTDTQYF.

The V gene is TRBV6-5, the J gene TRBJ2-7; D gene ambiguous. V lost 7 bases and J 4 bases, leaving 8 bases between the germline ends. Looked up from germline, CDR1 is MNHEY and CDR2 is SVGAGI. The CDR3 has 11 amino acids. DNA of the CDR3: TGTGCCAGCATCCCCTCGTACGAGCAGTACTTC. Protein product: CASIPSYEQYF.

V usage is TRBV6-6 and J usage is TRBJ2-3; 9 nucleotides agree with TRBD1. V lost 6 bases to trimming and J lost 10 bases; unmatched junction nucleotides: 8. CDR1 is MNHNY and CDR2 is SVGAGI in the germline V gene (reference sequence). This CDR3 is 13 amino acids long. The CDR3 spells CASSRDREYPQYF. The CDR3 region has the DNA TGTGCCAGCAGCCGGGACAGGGAATATCCGCAGTATTTT.

Written as DNA, the CDR3 is TGTGCCAGCCGTGGCAGGGTCTCTGGAAACACCATATATTTT. Translation gives CASRGRVSGNTIYF. The chain has TRBV27 and TRBJ1-3; D possibly corresponds to TRBD1 (5 bases). V dropped 8 bases and J dropped 0 bases, with 11 bases sitting between them. Germline CDR1 reads MNHEY; CDR2 reads SMNVEV (reference sequence). This CDR3 spans 14 amino acids.

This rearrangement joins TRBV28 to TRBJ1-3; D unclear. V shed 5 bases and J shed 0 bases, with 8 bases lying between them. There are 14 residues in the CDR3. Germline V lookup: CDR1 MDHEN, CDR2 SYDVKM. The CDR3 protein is CASSVGFSGNTIYF. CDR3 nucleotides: TGTGCCAGCAGTGTGGGGTTCTCTGGAAACACCATATATTTT.

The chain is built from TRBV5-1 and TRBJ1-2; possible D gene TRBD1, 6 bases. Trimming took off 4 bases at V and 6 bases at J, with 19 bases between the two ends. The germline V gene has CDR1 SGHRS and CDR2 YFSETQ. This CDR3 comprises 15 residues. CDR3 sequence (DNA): TGCGCCAGCAGCCCATGGACAGCCCAAGACGATGGCTACACCTTC. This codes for CASSPWTAQDDGYTF. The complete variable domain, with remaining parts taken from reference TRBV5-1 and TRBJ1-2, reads KAGVTQTPRYLIKTRGQQVTLSCSPISGHRSVSWYQQTPGQGLQFLFEYFSETQRNKGNFPGRFSGRQFSNSRSEMNVSTLELGDSALYLCASSPWTAQDDGYTFGSGTRLTVV.

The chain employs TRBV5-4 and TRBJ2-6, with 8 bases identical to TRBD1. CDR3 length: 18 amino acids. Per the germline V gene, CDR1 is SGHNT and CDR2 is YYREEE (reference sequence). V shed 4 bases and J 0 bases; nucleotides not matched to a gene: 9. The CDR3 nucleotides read TGTGCCAGCAGCCCCAGGGGGCGGACCGCCTCTGGGGCCAACGTCCTGACTTTC. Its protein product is CASSPRGRTASGANVLTF.

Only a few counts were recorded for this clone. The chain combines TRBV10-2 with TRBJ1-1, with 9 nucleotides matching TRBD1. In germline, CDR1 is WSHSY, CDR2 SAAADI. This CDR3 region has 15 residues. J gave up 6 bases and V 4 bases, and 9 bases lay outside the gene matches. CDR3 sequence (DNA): TGCGCCAGCAGTGGTTGGGGACAGGGAGGGCCTGAAGCTTTCTTT. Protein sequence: CASSGWGQGGPEAFF.